A selection of T cell receptor beta chains follows, all from one sample in a study of spatial heterogeneity in lung cancer. In TCRdb, the 5' RACE reads were re-called with MiXCR into one record per CDR3 protein. The top ten hold 3.7% of the sample, which has 15,000 to 20,000 distinct CDR3 sequences, 5.5% to 8% seen once. Specimen: lung tumor tissue, collected at surgery. Receptor source: a female donor with early-stage non-small cell lung cancer. Both conserved end residues are part of each CDR3. The D gene is left open where the match is weak. Only part of the rows carry a size: once, few, many, or a class if the clone is expanded.

many	TRBJ2-5	TRBV7-2	.	CASSLSRETQYF	TGTGCCAGCAGCTTAAGTAGGGAGACCCAGTACTTC
.	TRBJ1-5	TRBV7-2	.	CASSLALVQPQHF	TGTGCCAGCAGCTTGGCCCTAGTTCAGCCCCAGCATTTT
many	TRBJ2-3	TRBV7-2	TRBD1	CASSPARDRITDTQYF	TGTGCCAGCAGCCCCGCCCGGGACAGGATCACAGATACGCAGTATTTT
.	TRBJ1-5	TRBV6-1	.	CASSRRVQGGNQPQHF	TGTGCCAGCAGTCGCCGGGTCCAAGGCGGCAATCAGCCCCAGCATTTT
few	TRBJ1-3	TRBV7-8	TRBD1	CASSSTGAEGNTIYF	TGTGCCAGCAGCTCGACAGGGGCGGAGGGAAACACCATATATTTT
many	TRBJ2-7	TRBV20-1	TRBD2	CSARVPRREGRRDEQYF	TGCAGTGCTAGAGTCCCGAGGCGGGAGGGCCGGAGGGACGAGCAGTACTTC
many	TRBJ2-7	TRBV20-1	.	CSAGPGGQGFYEQYF	TGCAGTGCTGGACCCGGGGGGCAGGGGTTCTACGAGCAGTACTTC
many	TRBJ2-1	TRBV20-1	TRBD2	CSASHGGGYEQFF	TGCAGTGCTAGCCATGGCGGGGGGTATGAGCAGTTCTTC
many	TRBJ2-1	TRBV6-2/TRBV6-3	TRBD2	CASNPLPGTSGQRQFF	TGTGCCAGCAATCCCCTCCCCGGGACTAGCGGCCAGAGGCAGTTCTTC
.	TRBJ1-4	TRBV20-1	.	CSARGGGPNEKLFF	TGCAGTGCTAGGGGCGGCGGGCCTAATGAAAAACTGTTTTTT
medium-sized	TRBJ1-5	TRBV7-8	.	CASSLEIQRGNQPQHF	TGTGCCAGCAGCTTAGAAATACAACGGGGCAATCAGCCCCAGCATTTT
few	TRBJ1-6	TRBV28	TRBD1	CASRKRQGWSPLHF	TGTGCCAGCCGAAAAAGACAGGGGTGGTCACCCCTCCACTTT
many	TRBJ2-2	TRBV20-1	.	CSASNLVGELFF	TGCAGTGCTAGTAATCTGGTCGGGGAGCTGTTTTTT
.	TRBJ2-1	TRBV28	TRBD1	CAIGRDRKFF	TGTGCCATCGGCCGGGACAGAAAGTTCTTC
few	TRBJ1-1	TRBV4-1	TRBD1	CASSGGQGARQAFF	TGCGCCAGCAGCGGGGGACAGGGGGCGCGGCAGGCTTTCTTT
many	TRBJ1-6	TRBV5-1	TRBD1	CASSLQPTGSNSPLHF	TGCGCCAGCAGCTTGCAGCCGACAGGGTCTAATTCACCCCTCCACTTT
few	TRBJ1-5	TRBV6-2/TRBV6-3	TRBD1	CASSRTGRQPQHF	TGTGCCAGCAGTAGGACAGGGCGTCAGCCCCAGCATTTT
medium-sized	TRBJ2-3	TRBV6-6	TRBD1	CASSYQGQGTDTQYF	TGTGCCAGCAGTTACCAAGGACAGGGCACAGATACGCAGTATTTT
many	TRBJ2-7	TRBV30	TRBD1	CAWSPGDRDSREQYF	TGTGCCTGGAGTCCCGGTGACAGGGATTCGAGGGAGCAGTACTTC
many	TRBJ2-6	TRBV20-1	.	CSARERATGANVLTF	TGCAGTGCTAGAGAAAGGGCTACTGGGGCCAACGTCCTGACTTTC
.	TRBJ2-1	TRBV7-3	TRBD2	CASSLGTSGRNEQFF	TGTGCCAGCAGCTTAGGGACTAGCGGGAGGAATGAGCAGTTCTTC
many	TRBJ2-1	TRBV2	TRBD2	CASSWTSDEQFF	TGTGCCAGCAGTTGGACTAGCGATGAGCAGTTCTTC
many	TRBJ2-1	TRBV27	.	CASSALDISYNEQFF	TGTGCCAGCAGTGCTCTAGATATCTCCTACAATGAGCAGTTCTTC
many	TRBJ1-1	TRBV27	TRBD1	CASFPGAGGSNTEAFF	TGTGCCAGTTTTCCCGGGGCAGGGGGCTCGAACACTGAAGCTTTCTTT
many	TRBJ2-3	TRBV12-3/TRBV12-4	.	CASSPKFDARDTQYF	TGTGCCAGCAGCCCCAAATTTGATGCCCGGGATACGCAGTATTTT
few	TRBJ2-3	TRBV6-1	TRBD1	CASRWTGESDTQYF	TGTGCCAGCAGGTGGACAGGGGAGTCAGATACGCAGTATTTT
many	TRBJ2-1	TRBV6-6	.	CASSQDVEQFF	TGTGCCAGCAGTCAGGACGTTGAGCAGTTCTTC
many	TRBJ2-2	TRBV28	.	CASSPPLFPNTGELFF	TGTGCCAGCAGTCCGCCGTTATTCCCGAACACCGGGGAGCTGTTTTTT
many	TRBJ2-5	TRBV30	.	CACYRTQETQYF	TGTGCCTGCTACAGGACACAAGAGACCCAGTACTTC
many	TRBJ2-1	TRBV4-3	TRBD2	CASSQDPGRVDEQFF	TGCGCCAGCAGCCAAGATCCAGGGAGGGTTGATGAGCAGTTCTTC
many	TRBJ2-1	TRBV1	.	CTSKRWTSGSSNEQFF	TGCACCAGCAAAAGGTGGACTAGCGGGAGTAGCAATGAGCAGTTCTTC
many	TRBJ1-1	TRBV6-5	.	CASSKTATGEAFF	TGTGCCAGCAGTAAGACAGCTACGGGTGAAGCTTTCTTT
many	TRBJ2-3	TRBV28	TRBD2	CASSTGLAPDTQYF	TGTGCCAGCAGCACCGGACTAGCTCCAGATACGCAGTATTTT
many	TRBJ2-5	TRBV29-1	.	CSVAPQGETQYF	TGCAGCGTTGCCCCACAGGGAGAGACCCAGTACTTC
many	TRBJ1-2	TRBV10-3	TRBD1	CAISGTGYGYTF	TGTGCCATCAGTGGGACAGGCTATGGCTACACCTTC
many	TRBJ2-7	TRBV12-3/TRBV12-4	.	CASSFSRADEQYF	TGTGCCAGCAGTTTTAGCAGGGCAGACGAGCAGTACTTC
many	TRBJ1-1	TRBV4-2	.	CASSQDHRGSEAFF	TGTGCCAGCAGCCAAGATCACCGGGGGTCCGAAGCTTTCTTT
many	TRBJ2-4	TRBV7-2	TRBD1	CASSLRQGENIQYF	TGTGCCAGCAGCCTACGACAGGGGGAAAACATTCAGTACTTC
.	TRBJ2-1	TRBV4-3	TRBD2	CASSQDALAGWGYGEQFF	TGCGCCAGCAGCCAAGATGCTCTAGCGGGCTGGGGGTACGGTGAGCAGTTCTTC
.	TRBJ2-3	TRBV12-5	TRBD2	CASARREGEDTQYF	TGTGCTAGTGCCCGGCGGGAGGGGGAAGATACGCAGTATTTT
many	TRBJ1-1	TRBV4-3	.	CASSRQVRNTEAFF	TGCGCCAGCAGCCGTCAGGTGAGAAACACTGAAGCTTTCTTT
many	TRBJ2-3	TRBV5-1	TRBD1	CASSWGTGGYTDTQYF	TGCGCCAGCAGCTGGGGGACAGGGGGCTACACAGATACGCAGTATTTT
many	TRBJ1-5	TRBV28	.	CASRDPDQPQHF	TGTGCCAGCAGGGACCCGGATCAGCCCCAGCATTTT
many	TRBJ2-5	TRBV5-1	TRBD2	CASSLGSGRAVETQYF	TGCGCCAGCAGCTTGGGGAGCGGGAGGGCCGTCGAGACCCAGTACTTC
medium-sized	TRBJ2-6	TRBV27	TRBD1	CASRTGDSSGANVLTF	TGTGCCAGCAGAACAGGGGATTCTTCTGGGGCCAACGTCCTGACTTTC
many	TRBJ2-5	TRBV15	.	CATSKAETQYF	TGTGCCACCAGCAAAGCAGAGACCCAGTACTTC
many	TRBJ2-5	TRBV20-1	TRBD1	CSARPGQGKETQYF	TGCAGTGCTAGGCCGGGACAGGGTAAAGAGACCCAGTACTTC
medium-sized	TRBJ1-6	TRBV10-3	.	CAIRWDHNSPLHF	TGTGCCATCAGATGGGACCATAATTCACCCCTCCACTTT
few	TRBJ1-3	TRBV5-4	.	CASIHPGSLSGNAIYF	TGTGCCAGCATCCATCCCGGGTCTTTATCTGGAAACGCCATATATTTT
many	TRBJ1-4	TRBV27	TRBD1	CASRTGGSGTNEKLFF	TGTGCCAGCAGGACAGGGGGCAGTGGAACTAATGAAAAACTGTTTTTT
many	TRBJ2-2	TRBV29-1	.	CSAGGSTGELFF	TGCAGCGCCGGAGGGAGCACCGGGGAGCTGTTTTTT
many	TRBJ2-3	TRBV9	TRBD2	CASGTSGRGGDTQYF	TGTGCCAGCGGAACTAGCGGGAGAGGCGGAGATACGCAGTATTTT
many	TRBJ2-3	TRBV29-1	TRBD2	CSVISGSADTQYF	TGCAGCGTTATTAGCGGGAGTGCAGATACGCAGTATTTT
many	TRBJ2-1	TRBV5-3	TRBD2	CARSSSPRERDLMGNEQFF	TGTGCCAGAAGCTCCAGTCCTCGGGAGCGGGACCTAATGGGGAATGAGCAGTTCTTC